Listed below are T cell receptor beta chains from one sample, sequenced in a study of blood T cell repertoires in COVID-19. The table came from immunoSEQ multiplex PCR; TCRdb's copy has only in-frame clones and leaves some out. The sample contains some 400,000 clones, around 87% of which appear only once. The sequenced material came from peripheral blood. These receptors were obtained from a woman between 25 and 40 years old with COVID-19, enrolled during active disease. CDR3s include the opening cysteine and the closing phenylalanine or tryptophan. A D gene is named only where the DNA matches it firmly. Size tells how often a clone was seen (once, few, many) or the class of an expanded clone, and some rows leave it out.

d_call	clone_size	v_call	j_call	cdr3_aa	cdr3_nt
TRBD2	many	TRBV9	TRBJ2-7	CASSVGTSGSYEQYF	TGTGCCAGCAGCGTAGGGACTAGCGGGAGTTACGAGCAGTACTTC
.	.	TRBV15	TRBJ2-3	CATARDRDLADTQYF	TGTGCGACAGCTAGAGACAGGGACTTGGCGGATACGCAGTATTTT
TRBD1	.	TRBV19	TRBJ1-1	CASSPTQGVTEAFF	TGTGCCAGTAGTCCCACCCAGGGGGTTACTGAAGCTTTCTTT
TRBD1	.	TRBV7-2	TRBJ1-3	CASSSTGLGNTIYF	TGTGCCAGCAGCTCGACAGGGCTCGGCAACACCATATATTTT
.	few	TRBV28	TRBJ2-1	CASRWDSYARGEQFF	TGTGCCAGCAGGTGGGACTCCTACGCTCGCGGTGAGCAGTTCTTC
.	.	TRBV7-9	TRBJ1-2	CASSLRGNAFYGYTF	TGTGCCAGCAGCTTAAGAGGGAACGCTTTCTATGGCTACACCTTC
TRBD1	.	TRBV28	TRBJ1-5	CASSFRGQSQPQHF	TGTGCCAGCAGTTTCAGGGGGCAGAGTCAGCCCCAGCATTTT
.	.	TRBV7-2	TRBJ2-2	CASSFEVTAVTGELFF	TGTGCCAGCAGCTTTGAAGTAACAGCGGTCACCGGGGAGCTGTTTTTT
TRBD1	many	TRBV5-8	TRBJ1-5	CASSFRDRGNQPQHF	TGTGCCAGCAGCTTCCGGGACAGGGGCAATCAGCCCCAGCATTTT
.	.	TRBV5-1	TRBJ2-2	CASSSGLLAGTGELFF	TGCGCCAGCAGCTCGGGACTCCTGGCGGGCACCGGGGAGCTGTTTTTT
TRBD2	.	TRBV19	TRBJ2-1	CASSMGGESYNEQFF	TGTGCCAGTAGTATGGGAGGGGAATCCTACAATGAGCAGTTCTTC
.	.	TRBV7-3	TRBJ2-7	CASSLNRDLSYEQYF	TGTGCCAGCAGCCTGAACAGGGACCTCTCCTACGAGCAGTACTTC
.	.	TRBV15	TRBJ1-5	CATSRDGGLQPQHF	TGTGCCACCAGCAGAGATGGGGGCCTTCAGCCCCAGCATTTT
TRBD1	.	TRBV7-2	TRBJ1-4	CASSYNRGANEKLFF	TGTGCCAGCAGCTACAACAGGGGGGCTAATGAAAAACTGTTTTTT
.	.	TRBV7-2	TRBJ2-2	CASSLGVGYSKLFF	TGTGCCAGCAGCTTAGGAGTCGGGTATTCGAAGCTGTTTTTT
TRBD1	once	TRBV11-2	TRBJ2-7	CASSPGQGPTSEQYF	TGTGCCAGCAGCCCCGGACAGGGACCAACTAGCGAGCAGTACTTC
.	.	TRBV2	TRBJ1-1	CASSVTENTEAFF	TGTGCCAGCAGTGTAACAGAGAACACTGAAGCTTTCTTT
TRBD1	.	TRBV28	TRBJ2-7	CASSWTGSNEQYF	TGTGCCAGCAGCTGGACAGGGAGCAACGAGCAGTACTTC
.	once	TRBV19	TRBJ2-2	CASSLIRGAGTGELFF	TGTGCCAGTAGCCTAATACGGGGGGCTGGTACCGGGGAGCTGTTTTTT
TRBD1	.	TRBV28	TRBJ1-5	CASSKIFGTANQPQHF	TGTGCCAGCAGCAAAATATTCGGGACAGCCAATCAGCCCCAGCATTTT
.	few	TRBV5-4	TRBJ2-1	CASSLSQTSLYNEQFF	TGTGCCAGCAGCTTGTCACAGACCTCCCTATACAATGAGCAGTTCTTC
.	.	TRBV2	TRBJ1-5	CASTGGNQPQHF	TGTGCCAGCACCGGAGGCAATCAGCCCCAGCATTTT